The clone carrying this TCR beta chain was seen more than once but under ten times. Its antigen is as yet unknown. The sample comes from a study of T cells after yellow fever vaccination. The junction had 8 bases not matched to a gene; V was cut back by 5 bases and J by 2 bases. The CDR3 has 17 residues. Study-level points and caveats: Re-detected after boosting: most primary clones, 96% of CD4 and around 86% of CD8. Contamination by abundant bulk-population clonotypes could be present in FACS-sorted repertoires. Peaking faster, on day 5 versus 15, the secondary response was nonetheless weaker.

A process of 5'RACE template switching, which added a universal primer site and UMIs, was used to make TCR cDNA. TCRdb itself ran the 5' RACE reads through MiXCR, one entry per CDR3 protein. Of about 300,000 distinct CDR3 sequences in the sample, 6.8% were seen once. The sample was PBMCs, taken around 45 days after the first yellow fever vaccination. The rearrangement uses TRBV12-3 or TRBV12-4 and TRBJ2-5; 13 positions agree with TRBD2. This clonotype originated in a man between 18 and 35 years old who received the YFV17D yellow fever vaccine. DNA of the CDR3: TGTGCCAGCAGTCGCCGACTAGCGGGGGGTTTGCAAGAGACCCAGTACTTC. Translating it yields CASSRRLAGGLQETQYF.